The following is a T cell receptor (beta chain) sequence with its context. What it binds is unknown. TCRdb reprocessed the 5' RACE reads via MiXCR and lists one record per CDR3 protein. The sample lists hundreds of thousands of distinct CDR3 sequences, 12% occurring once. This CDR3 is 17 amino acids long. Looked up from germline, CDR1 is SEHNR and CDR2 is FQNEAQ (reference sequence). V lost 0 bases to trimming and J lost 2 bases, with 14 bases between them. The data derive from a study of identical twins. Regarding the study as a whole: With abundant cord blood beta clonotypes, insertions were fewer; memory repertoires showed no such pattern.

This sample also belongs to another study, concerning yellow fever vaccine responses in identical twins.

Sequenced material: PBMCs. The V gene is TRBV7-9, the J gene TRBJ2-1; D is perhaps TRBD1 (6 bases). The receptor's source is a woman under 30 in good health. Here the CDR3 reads CASSLAVGTTAYNEQFF. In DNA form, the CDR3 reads TGTGCCAGCAGCTTAGCGGTCGGGACAACCGCCTACAATGAGCAGTTCTTC.